This T cell receptor (beta chain) was sequenced during a study of blood T cell repertoires in COVID-19. Original processing methods: Using reference gene primer amplification, nucleated cell counts were estimated. Clones were read by immunoSEQ multiplex PCR, and TCRdb kept only the in-frame ones, dropping some. For V, J and clone size, that table is used; D and trimming come from the DNA. The sample records 150,000 to 190,000 clones, about four fifths being singletons. Germline V gene sequence: CDR1 SGHTA, CDR2 FQGTGA. The CDR3 runs to 15 residues. V lost 5 bases, J lost 3 bases, and 3 bases stayed unmatched.

The sequencing sample was made of peripheral blood. The receptor was derived from a man between 60 and 75 years old with acute or convalescent COVID-19. The chain recombines TRBV7-3 with TRBJ2-5, with 13 positions matching TRBD2. The CDR3: CASSPTSGREETQYF. CDR3 DNA: TGTGCCAGCAGCCCAACTAGCGGGAGGGAAGAGACCCAGTACTTC. The full variable domain, completed using reference TRBV7-3 and TRBJ2-5, is GAGVSQTPSNKVTEKGKYVELRCDPISGHTALYWYRQSLGQGPEFLIYFQGTGAADDSGLPNDRFFAVRPEGSVSTLKIQRTERGDSAVYLCASSPTSGREETQYFGPGTRLLVL.